Below, 30 T cell receptor beta chains from the same sample are listed, as sequenced in a study of identical twins. In TCRdb, the 5' RACE reads were re-called with MiXCR into one record per CDR3 protein. The sample consists of fewer than 250,000 distinct CDR3 sequences, more than 15% of them appearing once. In addition, the sample was reused for a study of T cells expressing NK-cell markers.

Sequencing was done on a sample of CD8+ T cells sorted from blood. These receptor sequences come from a woman aged 18-29 years in good health.

The rearrangement joins TRBV11-2 to TRBJ1-1; D gene uncertain. This CDR3 contains 13 residues. Looked up from germline, CDR1 is SGHAT and CDR2 is FQNNGV. V was clipped by 2 bases and J by 4 bases, with 8 bases between them. The CDR3 here is CASSLSSSTEAFF. The CDR3 nucleotides read TGTGCCAGCAGCTTATCCAGCAGCACTGAAGCTTTCTTT. Complete variable domain (other parts from reference TRBV11-2 and TRBJ1-1): EAGVAQSPRYKIIEKRQSVAFWCNPISGHATLYWYQQILGQGPKLLIQFQNNGVVDDSQLPKDRFSAERLKGVDSTLKIQPAKLEDSAVYLCASSLSSSTEAFFGQGTRLTVV.

In its sample, this clonotype was seen a few times. The J gene is TRBJ2-2, the V gene TRBV7-2; 9 positions agree with TRBD1. The V gene's germline CDR1 is SGHTA and CDR2 FQGNSA. The CDR3 length is 17 residues. J gave up 5 bases and V 5 bases, and 12 bases lay outside the gene matches. The DNA for the CDR3 is TGTGCCAGCAGCCGACATGCGGGACAGGGAATAACCGGGGAGCTGTTTTTT. It yields the protein CASSRHAGQGITGELFF.

This clonotype has more than one count but fewer than ten. The chain is built from TRBV9 and TRBJ1-4, with D possibly being TRBD1 (5 bases). The CDR3 runs 14 residues. Germline values: CDR1 SGDLS, CDR2 YYNGEE. With 2 bases removed from V and 3 bases from J, the gap between germline ends came to 8 bases. The CDR3 DNA sequence: TGTGCCAGCAGCGTTCAGGGCTCTAATGAAAAACTGTTTTTT. Translation: CASSVQGSNEKLFF. The full variable domain, with the rest looked up from reference TRBV9 and TRBJ1-4, is DSGVTQTPKHLITATGQRVTLRCSPRSGDLSVYWYQQSLDQGLQFLIQYYNGEERAKGNILERFSAQQFPDLHSELNLSSLELGDSALYFCASSVQGSNEKLFFGSGTQLSVL.

This clonotype was seen a few times. The J gene is TRBJ2-7, the V gene TRBV12-3 or TRBV12-4; 10 bases map to TRBD2. V lost 6 bases and J lost 1; bases outside the gene matches: 12. The CDR3 runs 17 residues. The CDR3 loop reads CASSPLLAGARSYEQYF. Written as DNA, the CDR3 is TGTGCCAGCAGCCCCCTCCTAGCGGGAGCTAGATCCTACGAGCAGTACTTC.

Only a few counts were recorded for this clonotype. The rearrangement joins TRBV27 to TRBJ1-5, with D perhaps matching TRBD1 (6 bases). Per germline, CDR1 MNHEY and CDR2 SMNVEV (reference sequence). The CDR3 has 14 residues. Trimming took off 4 bases at V and 2 bases at J, with 9 bases between the two ends. The CDR3 sequence is CASSWGGGNQPQHF. CDR3 bases: TGTGCCAGCAGTTGGGGGGGCGGCAATCAGCCCCAGCATTTT.

The chain carries TRBV5-1 and TRBJ2-1; TRBD2 is a possible D gene (5 bases). This CDR3 comprises 14 residues. CDR1 SGHRS and CDR2 YFSETQ come from the germline V gene. The ends were cut back, 4 bases at V and 7 bases at J, with 15 bases in the middle. The CDR3 coding sequence is TGCGCCAGCAGCCTAGGACTGTATCATAATGAGCAGTTCTTC. Amino acid sequence: CASSLGLYHNEQFF.

The chain couples TRBV7-3 to TRBJ1-6; 10 bases are shared with TRBD1. The CDR3 consists of 15 residues. Trimming cost V 5 bases and J 6 bases; bases outside gene matches: 4. CDR1 is SGHTA and CDR2 is FQGTGA in the germline V gene. This CDR3 is CASSRQGAANSPLHF. The CDR3 bases are TGTGCCAGCAGCCGACAGGGGGCTGCTAATTCACCCCTCCACTTT.

This clonotype has just a few counts. The chain uses TRBV12-3 or TRBV12-4 and TRBJ2-3; 7 nucleotides agree with TRBD2. The V segment lost 4 bases and the J segment 0 bases; nucleotides outside the gene matches: 10. This CDR3 contains 17 residues. CDR3 region: CASSSGVLAISTDTQYF. The CDR3 bases are TGTGCCAGCAGTTCCGGTGTACTAGCGATTAGCACAGATACGCAGTATTTT.

This chain uses TRBV6-6 with TRBJ2-1; 7 nucleotides match TRBD2. The CDR3 is 13 amino acids. CDR1 is MNHNY and CDR2 is SVGAGI in the germline V gene (reference sequence). Trimming at V came to 6 bases and at J to 7 bases, leaving 6 bases not matched to a gene. CDR3 sequence (DNA): TGTGCCAGCAGCAGCGGGAACGGGAATGAGCAGTTCTTC. Amino acid sequence: CASSSGNGNEQFF.

Many counts were recorded for this clonotype. The rearrangement joins TRBV14 to TRBJ2-7; 12 nucleotides line up with TRBD1. The CDR3 consists of 15 residues. CDR1 and CDR2 from the germline V gene are SGHDN and FVKESK. V was clipped by 4 bases and J by 6 bases; unmatched bases: 7. Here the CDR3 reads CASSRGTGGVGEQYF. CDR3 nucleotide sequence: TGTGCCAGCAGCCGGGGGACAGGGGGCGTCGGCGAGCAGTACTTC.

About this clonotype: One end of the junction fails to match germline, which may point to a read error. The chain is built from TRBV7-2 and TRBJ2-3; TRBD2 aligns across 8 bases. This CDR3 has 15 amino acids. Germline V gives CDR1 SGHTA, CDR2 FQGNSA. In nucleotides, the CDR3 is TGCAAGCGGGGCGGGAGGCCGAAATGCACAGATACGCAGTATTTT. It yields the protein CKRGGRPKCTDTQYF.

In its sample, this clonotype was seen a few times. The chain couples TRBV5-1 to TRBJ2-2; D might be TRBD2 (6 bases). The CDR3 consists of 14 residues. Trimming shortened V by 4 bases and J by 5 bases, and 12 bases separated the two germline ends. The V gene's germline CDR1 is SGHRS and CDR2 YFSETQ. DNA of the CDR3: TGCGCCAGCAGCACGGGAGTAGAAACCGGGGAGCTGTTTTTT. Encoded protein: CASSTGVETGELFF. Combining the CDR3 with reference TRBV5-1 and TRBJ2-2 gives the whole variable domain KAGVTQTPRYLIKTRGQQVTLSCSPISGHRSVSWYQQTPGQGLQFLFEYFSETQRNKGNFPGRFSGRQFSNSRSEMNVSTLELGDSALYLCASSTGVETGELFFGEGSRLTVL.

The chain uses TRBV11-1 and TRBJ2-1, with TRBD2 identical over 12 bases. V lost 0 bases, J lost 0 bases, and 6 bases stayed unmatched. The CDR3 sequence is 19 residues long. The germline gives CDR1 SGHAT, CDR2 FQDESV (reference sequence). The CDR3 bases are TGTGCCAGCAGCTTAGCGGGTCTAGCGGGGGGGAGCTCCTACAATGAGCAGTTCTTC. Protein: CASSLAGLAGGSSYNEQFF.

V and J are TRBV12-3 or TRBV12-4 and TRBJ2-1; 7 bases map to TRBD2. V lost 5 bases, J lost 2 bases, and 15 bases stayed unmatched. There are 18 residues in the CDR3. The CDR3 reads CASSMGLREGKPYNEQFF. CDR3 coding DNA: TGTGCCAGCAGTATGGGACTAAGAGAGGGTAAGCCCTACAATGAGCAGTTCTTC.

The genes are TRBV7-9 and TRBJ2-7; the D gene is possibly TRBD1 (6 bases). The V gene lost 2 bases and the J gene lost 6 bases, with 11 bases spanning the gap. Germline V lookup: CDR1 SEHNR, CDR2 FQNEAQ (reference sequence). This CDR3 spans 13 amino acids. The CDR3 coding sequence is TGTGCCAGCAGCTTACCCGGACAGATCGAGCAGTACTTC. Its protein product is CASSLPGQIEQYF.

There are a few counts of this clonotype. V and J are TRBV19 and TRBJ2-2; TRBD2 matches at 8 bases. Germline V gene lookup returns CDR1 LNHDA and CDR2 SQIVND (reference sequence). This CDR3 has 15 amino acids. Unmatched junction bases numbered 5, after V lost 2 bases and J lost 6 bases. The CDR3 DNA sequence: TGTGCCAGTAGTATAAGCGGGAGAATTGCCGGGGAGCTGTTTTTT. This translates into CASSISGRIAGELFF.

The rearrangement joins TRBV6-2 or TRBV6-3 to TRBJ2-2; the match to TRBD2 covers 9 bases. V lost 2 bases and J lost 2; bases outside the gene matches: 6. Germline V gene data show CDR1 as MNHEY and CDR2 as SVGEGT. The CDR3 loop spans 17 amino acids. The DNA for the CDR3 is TGTGCCAGCAGTTACGATCTAGCGGGGCAAAACACCGGGGAGCTGTTTTTT. Protein sequence: CASSYDLAGQNTGELFF.

The CDR3 region has the DNA TGCAGTGCTAGAACACCGGGACTAGCGGGAAATAATGAGCAGTTCTTC. This codes for CSARTPGLAGNNEQFF. V usage is TRBV20-1 and J usage is TRBJ2-1, with 13 bases that match TRBD2. The CDR3 runs 16 residues. CDR1 and CDR2 (germline): DFQATT, SNEGSKA (reference sequence). V lost 2 bases to trimming and J lost 7 bases; unmatched junction nucleotides: 8.

The rearrangement uses TRBV7-6 and TRBJ2-1; 9 bases match TRBD2. Germline V gene lookup returns CDR1 SGHVS and CDR2 FNYEAQ. This CDR3 has 16 amino acids. Trimming took 0 bases from V and 5 from J; bases not matched to a gene: 5. The CDR3 sequence: CASSLALGGRDNEQFF. CDR3 coding DNA: TGTGCCAGCAGCTTAGCGTTGGGCGGGAGGGACAATGAGCAGTTCTTC.

The rearrangement uses TRBV7-9 and TRBJ2-3, with 9 positions matching TRBD2. The CDR3 consists of 17 residues. V lost 5 bases and J lost 6; bases outside the gene matches: 15. Germline V gene data show CDR1 as SEHNR and CDR2 as FQNEAQ (reference sequence). The CDR3 is CASSPTKTSGAPDTQYF. Here the CDR3 DNA reads TGTGCCAGCAGCCCCACGAAGACTAGCGGCGCGCCGGATACGCAGTATTTT.

With regard to this clonotype: The junction differs from germline at one of its ends, possibly a read error. The chain recombines TRBV7-2 with TRBJ2-7; D is ambiguous. This CDR3 comprises 15 residues. Germline values: CDR1 SGHTA, CDR2 FQGNSA. The CDR3 here is CVSSLALTSTYEQYF. The CDR3 region has the DNA TGTGTCAGCAGCTTAGCTCTGACCTCTACCTACGAGCAGTACTTC.

This clonotype was seen only a few times. V and J are TRBV7-3 and TRBJ2-5; 9 bases align to TRBD2. Trimming cost V 5 bases and J 4 bases; bases outside gene matches: 8. The CDR3 has 15 residues. Germline-derived CDR1 and CDR2 are SGHTA and FQGTGA. The DNA for the CDR3 is TGTGCCAGCAGCCCGACGGGACTAGCCGGAGAGACCCAGTACTTC. This gives the protein CASSPTGLAGETQYF.

This chain joins TRBV20-1 and TRBJ2-2; D is uncertain. The germline V gene has CDR1 DFQATT and CDR2 SNEGSKA (reference sequence). V dropped 6 bases and J dropped 0 bases, with 8 bases sitting between them. There are 13 residues in the CDR3. The CDR3 DNA sequence: TGCAGTGCCCACCCACCGAACACCGGGGAGCTGTTTTTT. It codes for CSAHPPNTGELFF.

CDR3 in amino acids: CASSAANTGELFF. The CDR3 nucleotides read TGTGCCAGCAGCGCCGCGAACACCGGGGAGCTGTTTTTT. The chain carries TRBV9 and TRBJ2-2; no reliable D call. Trimming removed 3 bases at V and 0 bases at J, with 3 bases between. Germline lookup yields CDR1 SGDLS and CDR2 YYNGEE. The CDR3 totals 13 residues.

This clonotype was seen a few times. The chain has TRBV11-2 and TRBJ1-1; D gene unclear. The CDR3 runs to 14 residues. Germline-derived CDR1 and CDR2 are SGHAT and FQNNGV. The V and J ends lost 4 bases and 4 bases respectively, with 13 bases between them. This CDR3 reads CASSSTLGSTEAFF. DNA of the CDR3: TGTGCCAGCAGCTCCACCCTCGGTTCCACTGAAGCTTTCTTT.

The chain joins TRBV13 to TRBJ1-2; D might be TRBD1 (6 bases). The CDR3 length is 15 residues. Germline V CDR1 and CDR2: PRHDT, FYEKMQ (reference sequence). Trimming cost V 5 bases and J 5 bases, with 18 bases left between them. Written as DNA, the CDR3 is TGTGCCAGCAGCCCGACGGACAGAGATCCTTATGGCTACACCTTC. Translation gives CASSPTDRDPYGYTF. The variable domain in full, with the rest retrieved from reference TRBV13 and TRBJ1-2, is AAGVIQSPRHLIKEKRETATLKCYPIPRHDTVYWYQQGPGQDPQFLISFYEKMQSDKGSIPDRFSAQQFSDYHSELNMSSLELGDSALYFCASSPTDRDPYGYTFGSGTRLTVV.

This chain joins TRBV10-3 and TRBJ2-5; no firm D call. This CDR3 comprises 13 residues. Between the trimmed V and J ends, which lost 6 bases and 2 bases, there was a span of 10 bases. Germline V CDR1 and CDR2: ENHRY, SYGVKD. CDR3 DNA sequence: TGTGCCATCAGCCCCTCAAGGCAAGAGACCCAGTACTTC. It codes for CAISPSRQETQYF.

The rearrangement uses TRBV10-3 and TRBJ1-1; the D gene is possibly TRBD1 (6 bases). Looked up from germline, CDR1 is ENHRY and CDR2 is SYGVKD. CDR3 length: 13 amino acids. V was pared by 10 bases and J by 0 bases, with 12 bases between. The CDR3 coding sequence is TGTGCCACCTTGGACAGTCTGAACACTGAAGCTTTCTTT. Translated, it gives CATLDSLNTEAFF.

The chain is built from TRBV7-9 and TRBJ2-1; possible D gene TRBD1, 6 bases. This CDR3 has 15 residues. V dropped 6 bases and J dropped 0 bases, with 12 bases sitting between them. The germline V gene has CDR1 SEHNR and CDR2 FQNEAQ (reference sequence). Here the CDR3 reads CASREGGLSYNEQFF. CDR3 bases: TGTGCCAGCAGAGAAGGGGGTCTCTCCTACAATGAGCAGTTCTTC. Complete variable domain (other parts from reference TRBV7-9 and TRBJ2-1): DTGVSQNPRHKITKRGQNVTFRCDPISEHNRLYWYRQTLGQGPEFLTYFQNEAQLEKSRLLSDRFSAERPKGSFSTLEIQRTEQGDSAMYLCASREGGLSYNEQFFGPGTRLTVL.

The chain links TRBV20-1 to TRBJ1-1; 9 bases are a match to TRBD1. V shed 3 bases, J shed 7 bases, and the junction held 9 bases outside the gene matches. The germline V gene encodes CDR1 DFQATT and CDR2 SNEGSKA (reference sequence). The length of the CDR3 is 14 residues. CDR3 sequence (DNA): TGCAGTGCTAGCCCCGGGACAGGGATAATTGAAGCTTTCTTT. It codes for CSASPGTGIIEAFF.